This TCR beta chain comes out of a study of metastatic and nonmetastatic thyroid tumors. About the study: For malignant and benign thyroid patients, tumor or nodule tissue and blood were the sources whose repertoires were compared. Overall study findings and caveats: Significantly higher TCR beta diversity was reportedly seen in malignant thyroid tumors than benign nodules, in blood and tumor.

Of note for this clone: Its target is unknown.

Thyroid surgery was preceded by no treatment in any patient. In the source study's methods: The distant-metastasis classifier for papillary thyroid cancer was built from CDR3 differences across clinicopathological groups. TCRdb redid the clone calls on the PCR reads using MiXCR. The V and J calls follow TCRdb's processing rather than the paper's. This sample has around 8,000 clones, with about 30% found just once. The receptor was isolated from a female donor with papillary thyroid cancer or a benign thyroid nodule (not recorded which). Some clones in this sample may be carry-over from other donors' samples. Sequenced: tumor tissue.

Here the CDR3 DNA reads TGTGCCAGCAGCCAGGGAGAAGAGGGGGCGGGTTTAAGTGGTGAGCAGTACTTC. The encoded protein is CASSQGEEGAGLSGEQYF. This chain links TRBV4-2 with TRBJ2-7, with TRBD1 identical over 7 bases. This CDR3 comprises 18 residues. The J segment lost 7 bases and the V segment lost 3 bases, leaving 21 bases of the junction unmatched. Germline CDR1 is LGHNA and CDR2 is YNFKEQ.